What follows are 20 T cell receptor beta chains derived from one specimen sequenced in a study of T cell clones after liver transplantation. TCRdb's copy holds only in-frame clones and misses some; the assay was immunoSEQ multiplex PCR. This repertoire shows roughly 10,000 clones, about 78% found once; its top ten account for 50% to 65%. The source material was CD8+ T cells from blood, sampled at the 22-month timepoint. These receptor sequences come from a human patient who received a liver transplant. Part of the T cell pool may stem from the graft donor.

This chain joins TRBV7-8 and TRBJ2-3; D not certain. Germline CDR1 reads SGHVS; CDR2 reads FQNEAQ. The CDR3 has 14 amino acids. Trimming removed 4 bases at V and 0 bases at J, with 8 bases between. The CDR3 coding sequence is TGTGCCAGCAGCTGGGCTGATAGCACAGATACGCAGTATTTT. It specifies CASSWADSTDTQYF.

The V gene is TRBV2, the J gene TRBJ2-1; 9 bases agree with TRBD1. Germline V gene data show CDR1 as SNHLY and CDR2 as FYNNEI. V shed 11 bases and J 7 bases; nucleotides not matched to a gene: 12. The CDR3 contains 14 residues. CDR3 in DNA: TGTGCCGCCCAGGCGGGGACAGGGCCGAATGAGCAGTTCTTC. This sequence encodes CAAQAGTGPNEQFF. The variable domain in full, completed from reference TRBV2 and TRBJ2-1, reads EPEVTQTPSHQVTQMGQEVILRCVPISNHLYFYWYRQILGQKVEFLVSFYNNEISEKSEIFDDQFSVERPDGSNFTLKIRSTKLEDSAMYFCAAQAGTGPNEQFFGPGTRLTVL.

The J gene is TRBJ2-1, the V gene TRBV28, with D unresolved. The CDR3 covers 14 residues. The V end lost 3 bases, the J end lost 5 bases, and 11 bases lay between the germline ends. CDR1 MDHEN and CDR2 SYDVKM come from the germline V gene. CDR3 DNA sequence: TGTGCCAGCAGTTTCCTTACAGTAGACAATGAGCAGTTCTTC. It codes for CASSFLTVDNEQFF. The whole variable domain, remainder taken from reference TRBV28 and TRBJ2-1, is DVKVTQSSRYLVKRTGEKVFLECVQDMDHENMFWYRQDPGLGLRLIYFSYDVKMKEKGDIPEGYSVSREKKERFSLILESASTNQTSMYLCASSFLTVDNEQFFGPGTRLTVL.

In DNA, the CDR3 is TGCAGCGTTGAATGGTCCGACAGGGGTTACGAGCAGTACTTC. Translated: CSVEWSDRGYEQYF. The gene calls are TRBV29-1 and TRBJ2-7; TRBD1 matches at 8 bases. Looked up from germline, CDR1 is SQVTM and CDR2 is ANQGSEA. CDR3 length: 14 amino acids. J lost 4 bases, V lost 2 bases, and 7 bases had no gene match.

The sample holds a few counts of this clone. This sequence joins TRBV19 and TRBJ2-7; D gene uncertain. V was clipped by 6 bases and J by 3 bases, with 15 bases between them. The CDR3 runs to 14 residues. Germline V gives CDR1 LNHDA, CDR2 SQIVND (reference sequence). The CDR3 DNA reads as TGTGCCAGTAGCCCGATACTTAGGAACTACGAGCAGTACTTC. Translating gives CASSPILRNYEQYF.

The genes are TRBV28 and TRBJ2-3, with TRBD1 identical over 8 bases. J gave up 1 base and V 3 bases, and 3 bases lay outside the gene matches. Germline V gene data show CDR1 as MDHEN and CDR2 as SYDVKM. The CDR3 has 15 amino acids. This CDR3 reads CASSFRGPRTDTQYF. The DNA of the CDR3 is TGTGCCAGCAGTTTCAGGGGGCCCCGCACAGATACGCAGTATTTT.

This clone is medium-sized. The chain combines TRBV7-6 with TRBJ1-1; the D gene is possibly TRBD1 (6 bases). This CDR3 region has 15 residues. Trimming pared 1 base from V and 5 bases from J, leaving 14 bases between. The germline V gene encodes CDR1 SGHVS and CDR2 FNYEAQ. This chain's CDR3 is CASSLGGGRGTEAFF. Written as DNA, the CDR3 is TGTGCCAGCAGCTTAGGGGGGGGCAGGGGAACTGAAGCTTTCTTT.

The J gene is TRBJ2-7, the V gene TRBV11-2, with 7 bases lining up with TRBD1. The CDR3 runs to 13 residues. Germline V lookup: CDR1 SGHAT, CDR2 FQNNGV. Germline trimming cut 3 bases from V and 3 bases from J; bases unmatched to any gene: 2. The CDR3 bases are TGTGCCAGCAGCTTCGACAGGGACTACGAGCAGTACTTC. Protein: CASSFDRDYEQYF.

On this clone: The sample contains more than one DNA sequence encoding this CDR3. The chain combines TRBV6-1 with TRBJ2-1; D remains unclear. This CDR3 has 10 amino acids. V shed 4 bases and J shed 7 bases, with 2 bases lying between them. Per germline, CDR1 MNHNS and CDR2 SASEGT. CDR3 nucleotides: TGTGCCAGCAGTGTTAATGAGCAGTTCTTC. Amino acid sequence: CASSVNEQFF.

The chain joins TRBV7-9 to TRBJ1-1, with 8 positions matching TRBD1. J gave up 7 bases and V 4 bases, and 8 bases lay outside the gene matches. From germline, CDR1 is SEHNR and CDR2 FQNEAQ (reference sequence). The CDR3 has 14 residues. The CDR3 DNA follows: TGTGCCAGCAGCTATGGACAGGGAGGGATTGAAGCTTTCTTT. Translation gives CASSYGQGGIEAFF.

The chain carries TRBV30 and TRBJ1-1; D gene uncertain. The CDR3 is 11 residues long. V was shortened by 0 bases and J by 7 bases, with 6 bases between the two germline ends. Germline loops: CDR1 GTSNPN, CDR2 SVGIG (reference sequence). CDR3 sequence (DNA): TGTGCCTGGAGTGTAGGCAGTGAAGCTTTCTTT. This sequence encodes CAWSVGSEAFF.

The chain carries TRBV7-8 and TRBJ2-3, with D perhaps matching TRBD1 (6 bases). V gave up 5 bases and J gave up 5 bases, with 23 bases separating them. Germline V gives CDR1 SGHVS, CDR2 FQNEAQ. The CDR3 is 17 residues long. The CDR3, as DNA: TGTGCCAGCAGCCGACCGGACCAGGGGCCGAGGGTAGATACGCAGTATTTT. Its protein is CASSRPDQGPRVDTQYF. Full variable domain (outside the CDR3, taken from reference TRBV7-8 and TRBJ2-3): GAGVSQSPRYKVAKRGQDVALRCDPISGHVSLFWYQQALGQGPEFLTYFQNEAQLDKSGLPSDRFFAERPEGSVSTLKIQRTQQEDSAVYLCASSRPDQGPRVDTQYFGPGTRLTVL.

The chain combines TRBV5-6 with TRBJ2-7, with a tentative D call TRBD2 (7 bases). Deletions cut 4 bases from V and 4 bases from J, with 15 bases between. Germline loops: CDR1 SGHDT, CDR2 YYEEEE. The CDR3 is 14 residues long. CDR3: CASSAGGGGYEQYF. For the CDR3, the DNA is TGTGCCAGCAGCGCCGGCGGGGGCGGATACGAGCAGTACTTC.

This chain connects TRBV2 to TRBJ1-1; TRBD1 matches at 8 bases. V shed 5 bases, J shed 1 base, and the junction held 6 bases outside the gene matches. Germline CDR1 SNHLY, CDR2 FYNNEI. The CDR3 sequence is 15 residues long. The DNA of the CDR3 is TGTGCCAGCAGTCGACCCGGGACAGGGAACACTGAAGCTTTCTTT. It codes for CASSRPGTGNTEAFF.

This clone was observed a handful of times. V and J are TRBV7-6 and TRBJ2-7; TRBD2 matches 14 bases. The CDR3 sequence is 15 residues long. The V gene's germline CDR1 is SGHVS and CDR2 FNYEAQ. J was trimmed by 7 bases and V by 3 bases; bases with no gene match: 5. CDR3: CASSLGLAGEGEQYF. As DNA, the CDR3 is TGTGCCAGCAGCTTGGGACTAGCGGGGGAAGGTGAGCAGTACTTC.

The rearrangement uses TRBV6-1 and TRBJ2-7; 10 nucleotides agree with TRBD1. The CDR3 length is 14 residues. Germline lookup yields CDR1 MNHNS and CDR2 SASEGT. V shed 8 bases and J 0 bases; nucleotides not matched to a gene: 4. The CDR3 nucleotides are TGTGCCAGCGGCGGGACAGGGGACTCCTACGAGCAGTACTTC. This codes for CASGGTGDSYEQYF.

V usage is TRBV6-5 and J usage is TRBJ2-1; D call uncertain. Germline CDR1 reads MNHEY; CDR2 reads SVGAGI. Trimming shortened V by 8 bases and J by 1 base, and 6 bases separated the two germline ends. The CDR3 extends over 12 amino acids. The CDR3 spells CASSLSYNEQFF. CDR3 nucleotide sequence: TGTGCCAGCTCACTATCCTACAATGAGCAGTTCTTC.

The chain links TRBV13 to TRBJ1-4; D is ambiguous. Per germline, CDR1 PRHDT and CDR2 FYEKMQ (reference sequence). V lost 0 bases and J lost 5, with 13 bases in between. CDR3 length equals 16 residues. The CDR3 here is CASSLGARGRNEKLFF. CDR3 bases: TGTGCCAGCAGCTTAGGGGCCCGAGGAAGAAATGAAAAACTGTTTTTT.

The chain uses TRBV28 and TRBJ2-2; the D is unclear. CDR1 is MDHEN, CDR2 SYDVKM, per germline. Trimming removed 5 bases from V and 1 base from J, with 2 bases in between. CDR3 length: 12 amino acids. This CDR3 reads CASSQNTGELFF. The CDR3 DNA is TGTGCCAGCAGTCAGAACACCGGGGAGCTGTTTTTT.

The rearrangement uses TRBV6-6 and TRBJ2-7, with D tentatively TRBD1 (6 bases). Germline CDR1 and CDR2: MNHNY and SVGAGI (reference sequence). Trimming removed 6 bases from V and 0 bases from J, with 9 bases in between. The CDR3 is 13 residues long. The CDR3 loop reads CASSTGYSYEQYF. The DNA for the CDR3 is TGTGCCAGCAGCACAGGGTACTCCTACGAGCAGTACTTC.